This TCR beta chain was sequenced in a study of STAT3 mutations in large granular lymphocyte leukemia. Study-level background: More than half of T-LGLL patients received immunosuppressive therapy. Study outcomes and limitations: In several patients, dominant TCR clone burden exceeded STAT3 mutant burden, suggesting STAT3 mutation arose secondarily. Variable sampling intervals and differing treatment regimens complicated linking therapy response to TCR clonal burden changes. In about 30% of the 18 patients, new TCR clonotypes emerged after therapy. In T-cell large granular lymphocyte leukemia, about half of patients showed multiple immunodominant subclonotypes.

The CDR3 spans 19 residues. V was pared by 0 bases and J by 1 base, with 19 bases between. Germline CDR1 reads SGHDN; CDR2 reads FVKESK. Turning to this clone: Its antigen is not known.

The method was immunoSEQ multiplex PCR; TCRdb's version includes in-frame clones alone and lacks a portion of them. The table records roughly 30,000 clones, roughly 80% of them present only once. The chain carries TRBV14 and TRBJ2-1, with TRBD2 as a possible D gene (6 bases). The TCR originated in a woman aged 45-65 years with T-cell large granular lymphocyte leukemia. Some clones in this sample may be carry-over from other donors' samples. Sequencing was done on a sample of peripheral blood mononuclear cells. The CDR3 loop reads CASSQDRASVLVSYNEQFF. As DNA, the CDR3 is TGTGCCAGCAGCCAAGATCGGGCTAGCGTACTCGTTTCCTACAATGAGCAGTTCTTC.